Presented here are 25 T cell receptor beta chains from one specimen sequenced in a study of Graves' ophthalmopathy and Graves' hyperthyroidism (dated by TCRdb to the late 2010s). Sequencing was carried out with an Illumina HiSeq 2000. For repertoire sequencing, the TCR beta CDR3 regions were amplified from RNA transcripts. The first round was an RT-PCR using HTBI primers with the Qiagen OneStep RT-PCR kit, and this first round was followed by a second-round multiplex PCR, then size selection and purification. The raw public reads went through TCRdb reprocessing: fastp at Q25, MiXCR clone calling, in-frame beta chains kept. Every entry covers one CDR3 protein and lists the most common genes and DNA from its rows. Present in this sample are hundreds of thousands of distinct CDR3 sequences, 22% of which were seen just once. Of the sample, approximately 7% falls within the top ten clones. Sequenced sample: peripheral blood. The origin of the receptors is a woman aged 18-29 years with stable Graves' hyperthyroidism. Some clones in this sample may be carry-over from other donors' samples. Donor details come from another sample of the same person, matched by shared clones.

This clonotype was seen ten or more times. This rearrangement joins TRBV20-1 to TRBJ2-7, with a weak D call TRBD2 (6 bases). The V end lost 5 bases, the J end lost 1 base, and 15 bases lay between the germline ends. The V gene's germline CDR1 is DFQATT and CDR2 SNEGSKA (reference sequence). The length of the CDR3 is 14 residues. CDR3 protein: CSAPHSGGSYEQYF. The CDR3 DNA reads as TGCAGTGCTCCCCATAGCGGAGGTTCCTACGAGCAGTACTTC.

In its sample, this clonotype was seen many times. The chain is built from TRBV6-2 or TRBV6-3 and TRBJ2-7, with D perhaps TRBD1 (6 bases). Germline values: CDR1 MNHEY, CDR2 SVGEGT. This CDR3 is 13 amino acids long. V was shortened by 7 bases and J by 4 bases, with 14 bases between the two germline ends. The CDR3 coding sequence is TGTGCCAGCATGGGGGCAGGGAGTTACGAGCAGTACTTC. Translated: CASMGAGSYEQYF.

The sample holds many counts of this clonotype. The rearrangement joins TRBV6-2 or TRBV6-3 to TRBJ2-7, with D possibly being TRBD1 (5 bases). Germline CDR1 is MNHEY and CDR2 is SVGEGT. CDR3 length: 13 amino acids. V was cut by 5 bases and J by 2 bases, with 10 bases left in between. The CDR3 spells CASSEDNTYEQYF. The CDR3 bases are TGTGCCAGCAGTGAGGACAATACCTACGAGCAGTACTTC.

This clonotype appeared many times. The gene calls are TRBV28 and TRBJ2-5; weak D call: TRBD1 (6 bases). Trimming cost V 5 bases and J 5 bases, with 15 bases left between them. There are 14 residues in the CDR3. CDR1 is MDHEN and CDR2 is SYDVKM in the germline V gene. CDR3 loop: CASSDGRGEETQYF. Here the CDR3 DNA reads TGTGCCAGCAGTGATGGCAGGGGTGAGGAGACCCAGTACTTC.

CDR3 bases: TGTGCCAGCAGTGCCCAGGGGGTGGAGGGGGCCAACGTCCTGACTTTC. This encodes CASSAQGVEGANVLTF. V gene TRBV28 combines with J gene TRBJ2-6, with TRBD1 matching over 7 bases. CDR3 length equals 16 residues. Looked up from germline, CDR1 is MDHEN and CDR2 is SYDVKM. Trimming at V came to 5 bases and at J to 4 bases, leaving 8 bases not matched to a gene.

This clonotype turned up a few times. The rearrangement links TRBV6-1 to TRBJ2-7; D unclear. CDR3 length: 15 amino acids. Germline V gives CDR1 MNHNS, CDR2 SASEGT. The V end was cut by 6 bases, the J end by 0 bases, with 15 bases between. The CDR3 DNA is TGTGCCAGCAGGGATCGATTTGTTAGCTCCTACGAGCAGTACTTC. Protein: CASRDRFVSSYEQYF.

This clonotype was picked up many times. The chain carries TRBV6-2 or TRBV6-3 and TRBJ2-5; D may be TRBD2 (5 bases). This CDR3 contains 14 residues. CDR1 is MNHEY, CDR2 SVGEGT, per germline. The V gene lost 6 bases and the J gene lost 4 bases, with 15 bases spanning the gap. Here the CDR3 DNA reads TGTGCCAGCAGCTTGCCGAATAGCGCAGAGACCCAGTACTTC. This translates into CASSLPNSAETQYF.

This clonotype has a count of ten or more. J is TRBJ2-2 and V is TRBV12-3 or TRBV12-4; 9 positions agree with TRBD2. V was pared by 2 bases and J by 7 bases, with 8 bases of the junction left unmatched. The CDR3 consists of 16 residues. In DNA form, the CDR3 reads TGTGCCAGCAGTTTACGGCTAGCGGGGATGGGCGGGGAGCTGTTTTTT. It yields the protein CASSLRLAGMGGELFF.

The chain has TRBV2 and TRBJ1-2; TRBD1 matches 8 bases. Germline trimming cut 4 bases from V and 1 base from J; bases unmatched to any gene: 5. The germline V gene encodes CDR1 SNHLY and CDR2 FYNNEI. The CDR3 has 15 residues. CDR3 sequence reads: CASSGAGGRNYGYTF. CDR3 in DNA: TGTGCCAGCAGTGGGGCAGGGGGCCGTAACTATGGCTACACCTTC. The full variable domain, completed using reference TRBV2 and TRBJ1-2, is EPEVTQTPSHQVTQMGQEVILRCVPISNHLYFYWYRQILGQKVEFLVSFYNNEISEKSEIFDDQFSVERPDGSNFTLKIRSTKLEDSAMYFCASSGAGGRNYGYTFGSGTRLTVV.

The table lists this clonotype with many counts. The rearrangement uses TRBV6-1 and TRBJ1-5; no clear D gene. The CDR3 loop spans 13 amino acids. Germline assignment: CDR1 MNHNS and CDR2 SASEGT. Trimming removed 7 bases at V and 9 bases at J, with 16 bases between. The CDR3 region is CASTETRGGPQHF. The CDR3 DNA reads as TGTGCCAGCACCGAAACTCGCGGAGGGCCCCAGCATTTT.

To note about this clonotype: With a much larger clone just one base away, this may be a read error. The CDR3 is CANSFIRDRIYEQYF. The CDR3 DNA reads TGTGCCAACAGTTTCATCAGGGACAGGATCTACGAGCAGTACTTC. The chain carries TRBV12-3 or TRBV12-4 and TRBJ2-7, with TRBD1 matching 8 bases. The CDR3 spans 15 residues.

There are many counts of this clonotype. The chain links TRBV12-3 or TRBV12-4 to TRBJ1-2; 7 nucleotides align to TRBD1. Trimming took 3 bases from V and 8 from J; bases not matched to a gene: 9. This CDR3 contains 14 residues. The CDR3: CASSFATGTRGYTF. The CDR3 coding sequence is TGTGCCAGCAGTTTTGCGACAGGGACGCGGGGCTACACCTTC.

The rearrangement links TRBV24-1 to TRBJ2-6; D not certain. Trimming shortened V by 5 bases and J by 4 bases, and 11 bases separated the two germline ends. This CDR3 has 15 residues. Germline V gene data show CDR1 as KGHDR and CDR2 as SFDVKD. The CDR3 here is CATSGTGLGANVLTF. DNA of the CDR3: TGTGCCACCAGTGGGACGGGCTTAGGGGCCAACGTCCTGACTTTC.

This clonotype was found many times. The rearrangement uses TRBV28 and TRBJ2-7; no reliable D call. The germline gives CDR1 MDHEN, CDR2 SYDVKM. CDR3 length equals 14 residues. Trimming removed 8 bases at V and 0 bases at J, with 14 bases between. CDR3: CASHKARSSYEQYF. In DNA, the CDR3 is TGTGCCAGCCATAAGGCTCGAAGCTCCTACGAGCAGTACTTC.

The genes are TRBV20-1 and TRBJ1-5, with unresolved D. Per germline, CDR1 DFQATT and CDR2 SNEGSKA (reference sequence). The V end lost 3 bases, the J end lost 9 bases, and 12 bases lay between the germline ends. The CDR3 spans 12 residues. The CDR3: CSAREGARPQHF. CDR3 in DNA: TGCAGTGCTAGGGAAGGTGCTAGGCCCCAGCATTTT.

The chain is built from TRBV18 and TRBJ1-2, with D perhaps matching TRBD1 (5 bases). V lost 8 bases and J 0 bases, leaving 16 bases between the germline ends. This CDR3 contains 15 residues. CDR1 KGHSH and CDR2 LQKENI come from the germline V gene. CDR3 in DNA: TGTGCCAGCGCGCCGGGGGGAAGCCCTAACTATGGCTACACCTTC. This sequence encodes CASAPGGSPNYGYTF.

Ten or more counts support this clonotype. This chain uses TRBV5-1 with TRBJ2-7, with D perhaps matching TRBD2 (6 bases). CDR1 SGHRS and CDR2 YFSETQ come from the germline V gene. This CDR3 is built from 17 residues. V gave up 0 bases and J gave up 4 bases, with 20 bases separating them. As DNA, the CDR3 is TGCGCCAGCAGCTTGGTTCGTTCCCTTAGCGGAAGTTACGAGCAGTACTTC. Its protein product is CASSLVRSLSGSYEQYF. Using reference TRBV5-1 and TRBJ2-7 for the parts outside the CDR3, the full variable domain is KAGVTQTPRYLIKTRGQQVTLSCSPISGHRSVSWYQQTPGQGLQFLFEYFSETQRNKGNFPGRFSGRQFSNSRSEMNVSTLELGDSALYLCASSLVRSLSGSYEQYFGPGTRLTVT.

CDR3 region: CSVGLAGGGEQYF. DNA of the CDR3: TGCAGCGTCGGTCTAGCGGGAGGCGGCGAGCAGTACTTC. The V gene is TRBV29-1, the J gene TRBJ2-7, with TRBD2 matching 11 bases. The length of the CDR3 is 13 residues. V shed 6 bases, J shed 6 bases, and the junction held 7 bases outside the gene matches. Germline V lookup: CDR1 SQVTM, CDR2 ANQGSEA.

In its sample, this clonotype was seen many times. The V and J genes are TRBV20-1 and TRBJ2-5; 11 bases fit TRBD1. This CDR3 is 14 amino acids long. V was clipped by 0 bases and J by 4 bases; unmatched bases: 1. In germline, CDR1 is DFQATT, CDR2 SNEGSKA (reference sequence). CDR3 amino acids: CSAREGTGGETQYF. The CDR3 nucleotides read TGCAGTGCTAGAGAAGGGACAGGGGGAGAGACCCAGTACTTC.

This clonotype showed up many times. The chain recombines TRBV7-9 with TRBJ1-2, with 8 bases fitting TRBD1. The germline CDR1 and CDR2 sequences are SEHNR and FQNEAQ (reference sequence). V shed 4 bases and J 9 bases; nucleotides not matched to a gene: 7. This CDR3 is 13 amino acids long. The CDR3 DNA follows: TGTGCCAGCAGCTCGCCAGGGGGCAGGAGCTACACCTTC. It yields the protein CASSSPGGRSYTF.

V is TRBV15 and J is TRBJ2-7; D is unclear. Per the germline V gene, CDR1 is LNHNV and CDR2 is YYDKDF (reference sequence). With 4 bases removed from V and 0 bases from J, the gap between germline ends came to 13 bases. The CDR3 covers 15 residues. The CDR3 nucleotides read TGTGCCACCAGCACCCAACGGTTGAGCTCCTACGAGCAGTACTTC. Its protein product is CATSTQRLSSYEQYF.

In DNA form, the CDR3 reads TGTGCCACCGCTAGCGGGGGGAACACCGGGGAGCTGTTTTTT. It yields the protein CATASGGNTGELFF. This chain connects TRBV24-1 to TRBJ2-2, with 10 bases aligning to TRBD2. Germline V gene data show CDR1 as KGHDR and CDR2 as SFDVKD. This CDR3 comprises 14 residues. V gave up 9 bases and J gave up 1 base; unmatched junction bases: 1.

A note on this clonotype: The CDR3 ends on some other residue instead of the conserved phenylalanine or tryptophan, so this is likely a read error. No DNA is shown, since the ends of the CDR3 on it are uncertain; the CDR3 is the one TCRdb lists. V and J are TRBV6-1 and TRBJ2-7. The CDR3 is 8 residues long, ends included. CDR1 is MNHNS, CDR2 SASEGT, per germline. CDR3 in amino acids: CASSKEGG.

This clonotype was recorded a few times. CDR3 in DNA: TGCGCCAGCAGTGTAGCGTACCAAGAGACCCAGTACTTC. Protein sequence: CASSVAYQETQYF. The chain combines TRBV5-1 with TRBJ2-5; maybe TRBD2 (5 bases). The germline V gene encodes CDR1 SGHRS and CDR2 YFSETQ. The CDR3 consists of 13 residues. V shed 5 bases and J shed 0 bases, with 8 bases lying between them.

The chain recombines TRBV6-4 with TRBJ1-6; no clear D gene. Germline-derived CDR1 and CDR2 are MRHNA and SNTAGT. Trimming took 7 bases from V and 6 from J, leaving 13 bases between them. The CDR3 contains 14 residues. DNA for the CDR3: TGTGCCAGCATTGAAGTAGGGAGTAATTCACCCCTCCACTTT. Its protein is CASIEVGSNSPLHF.